One sample yielded the 17 T cell receptor beta chains listed below, sequenced in a study of post-analysis software for immune sequencing data (dated by TCRdb to 2013 to 2016). Antigen specificity for these receptors is unknown. Library prep was done by PCR. Sequenced on an Illumina HiSeq 2500. To reduce PCR and sequencing biases, unique molecular identifiers were built into the TCR beta cDNA libraries. TCRdb redid the processing of the public reads, applying fastp at Q25 and MiXCR, and retained in-frame beta chains. Entries are consolidated by CDR3 protein sequence, retaining the most common genes and DNA. This sample comprises about 770,000 distinct CDR3 sequences, 46% of them detected only once. Together, the top ten hold roughly 5.2% of the sample. Paper-wide results and their limitations: Patients showed significantly higher frequencies than controls for several TRBV segments, among them TRBV5-6, TRBV5-1 and TRBV20-1.

The material sequenced was blood. All receptors come from a girl under 18 with multiple sclerosis.

The table lists this clonotype with a count of one. The V gene is TRBV7-8, the J gene TRBJ1-2; no definite D call. This CDR3 has 16 residues. V gave up 5 bases and J gave up 4 bases, with 20 bases separating them. Per germline, CDR1 SGHVS and CDR2 FQNEAQ. CDR3 protein: CASSLEGGVVSYGYTF. For the CDR3, the DNA is TGTGCCAGCAGCCTCGAAGGCGGGGTTGTGAGCTATGGCTACACCTTC.

A note on this clonotype: At one of its ends the junction is not consistent with the germline gene, which may arise from a read error. This rearrangement joins TRBV5-1 to TRBJ1-1; maybe TRBD1 (5 bases). Germline V gene lookup returns CDR1 SGHRS and CDR2 YFSETQ. CDR3 size: 15 residues. In nucleotides, the CDR3 is TGCGCCGGCAGCTTGGAGATAGGGGCGCCGACTGAAGCTTTCTTT. Translating it yields CAGSLEIGAPTEAFF.

This clonotype appeared once. The chain couples TRBV10-2 to TRBJ2-7; 12 bases match TRBD2. The germline gives CDR1 WSHSY, CDR2 SAAADI. Losses at the gene ends were 3 bases for V and 4 bases for J; bases not matched to a gene: 10. The CDR3 is 17 residues long. In DNA, the CDR3 is TGCGCCAGCAGTGACCACATCACTAGCGGGAGGACGTACGAGCAGTACTTC. Translation: CASSDHITSGRTYEQYF.

CDR3 residues: CASSDWSGSAGETQYF. Here the CDR3 DNA reads TGTGCCAGCAGTGACTGGAGCGGGAGTGCGGGAGAGACCCAGTACTTC. The rearrangement uses TRBV6-1 and TRBJ2-5, with 8 bases matching TRBD2. The junction had 10 bases not matched to a gene; V was cut back by 3 bases and J by 4 bases. In germline, CDR1 is MNHNS, CDR2 SASEGT. This CDR3 comprises 16 residues.

The chain couples TRBV29-1 to TRBJ1-2; a possible D gene is TRBD1 (5 bases). The CDR3 totals 11 residues. With 4 bases removed from V and 8 bases from J, the gap between germline ends came to 11 bases. Per germline, CDR1 SQVTM and CDR2 ANQGSEA. CDR3 nucleotide sequence: TGCAGCGTTGGTGCAGGGAAGGGCTACACCTTC. Translated: CSVGAGKGYTF.

This chain uses TRBV30 with TRBJ1-5; D ambiguous. Germline-derived CDR1 and CDR2 are GTSNPN and SVGIG (reference sequence). Trimming pared 7 bases from V and 0 bases from J, leaving 19 bases between. The CDR3 extends over 16 amino acids. CDR3 sequence reads: CASGGPPRYSNQPQHF. For the CDR3, the DNA is TGTGCCTCCGGTGGGCCCCCGCGATATAGCAATCAGCCCCAGCATTTT.

This clonotype was observed a few times. The genes are TRBV5-5 and TRBJ2-3, with 9 bases lining up with TRBD1. Germline CDR1 is SGHKS and CDR2 is YYEKEE (reference sequence). There are 16 residues in the CDR3. V gave up 1 base and J gave up 2 bases; unmatched junction bases: 5. Written as DNA, the CDR3 is TGTGCCAGCAGCTTGTTAGTACAGGGGGCCACAGATACGCAGTATTTT. Residues: CASSLLVQGATDTQYF.

This clonotype was seen more than once but under ten times. The chain uses TRBV15 and TRBJ1-4; D is uncertain. V shed 1 base and J shed 5 bases, with 8 bases lying between them. Germline CDR1 is LNHNV and CDR2 is YYDKDF (reference sequence). The CDR3 is made up of 14 amino acids. CDR3 sequence: CATSRGAANEKLFF. CDR3 in DNA: TGTGCCACCAGCAGAGGGGCAGCGAATGAAAAACTGTTTTTT.

The CDR3 DNA reads as TGTGCCAGCAGCGGTTACAGGAGCTCCTACGAGCAGTACTTC. Its protein product is CASSGYRSSYEQYF. The V and J genes are TRBV7-2 and TRBJ2-7, with a weak D call TRBD1 (5 bases). The CDR3 length is 14 residues. The germline V gene encodes CDR1 SGHTA and CDR2 FQGNSA. V dropped 5 bases and J dropped 0 bases, with 11 bases sitting between them.

This sequence joins TRBV6-2 or TRBV6-3 and TRBJ2-1; 7 bases fit TRBD2. V lost 8 bases, J lost 0 bases, and 7 bases stayed unmatched. Per germline, CDR1 MNHEY and CDR2 SVGEGT. The CDR3 extends over 15 amino acids. CDR3 DNA sequence: TGTGCCAGCCGACTTGGCGGGAGCTCCTACAATGAGCAGTTCTTC. Translation gives CASRLGGSSYNEQFF.

V and J are TRBV30 and TRBJ2-5; the D is unclear. V lost 0 bases to trimming and J lost 7 bases, with 15 bases between them. Germline V lookup: CDR1 GTSNPN, CDR2 SVGIG (reference sequence). The CDR3 spans 14 residues. DNA for the CDR3: TGTGCCTGGAGTGTAGGAAGGCTACTGGGGACCCAGTACTTC. Translating gives CAWSVGRLLGTQYF.

This clonotype showed up just a few times. A read error may produce the germline difference seen at one junction end. CDR3 sequence: CAGSLSGGYNEQFF. In nucleotides, the CDR3 is TGCGCCGGCAGCTTGTCTGGGGGGTACAATGAGCAGTTCTTC. The chain carries TRBV5-1 and TRBJ2-1; D perhaps matches TRBD2 (6 bases). Germline V gives CDR1 SGHRS, CDR2 YFSETQ. There are 14 residues in the CDR3.

This clonotype was recorded a few times. The rearrangement links TRBV12-3 or TRBV12-4 to TRBJ2-1, with D perhaps TRBD1 or TRBD2 (6 bases each). The CDR3 totals 15 residues. Trimming stripped 1 base from V and 7 bases from J, with 14 bases between. The CDR3 DNA is TGTGCCAGCAGTTTAGTAGCCCGAGGGGGGAATGAGCAGTTCTTC. This sequence encodes CASSLVARGGNEQFF.

The chain links TRBV20-1 to TRBJ2-4; D is uncertain. The last part of the DNA fits TRBJ2-5 better; the J call may be wrong. Looked up from germline, CDR1 is DFQATT and CDR2 is SNEGSKA (reference sequence). The CDR3 length is 13 residues. The CDR3 region has the DNA TGCAGTGCTAGAGATAGGCGTGCCGAGACCCAGTACTTC. Its translation is CSARDRRAETQYF.

In its sample, this clonotype was seen a few times. The gene calls are TRBV7-9 and TRBJ2-4; 10 nucleotides match TRBD1. Trimming removed 5 bases from V and 7 bases from J; junction bases left unmatched: 8. The CDR3 has 15 amino acids. The germline V gene has CDR1 SEHNR and CDR2 FQNEAQ (reference sequence). In DNA, the CDR3 is TGTGCCAGCAGCCCGGACAGGGGGGGATTGAACATTCAGTACTTC. This codes for CASSPDRGGLNIQYF.

The CDR3 region has the DNA TGTGCCAGCAGTTTTAGACGGTTAGCGGGATTAGCCAAAAACATTCAGTACTTC. Translation: CASSFRRLAGLAKNIQYF. V and J are TRBV12-3 or TRBV12-4 and TRBJ2-4; TRBD2 matches 8 bases. The CDR3 consists of 18 residues. J gave up 0 bases and V 3 bases, and 10 bases lay outside the gene matches.

This clonotype was counted only a few times. The chain couples TRBV29-1 to TRBJ1-6; D call uncertain. This CDR3 region has 13 residues. CDR1 and CDR2 (germline): SQVTM, ANQGSEA. Trimming stripped 3 bases from V and 7 bases from J, with 10 bases between. For the CDR3, the DNA is TGCAGCGTTGATGTGGGTGGGAATTCACCCCTCCACTTT. Amino acids: CSVDVGGNSPLHF.